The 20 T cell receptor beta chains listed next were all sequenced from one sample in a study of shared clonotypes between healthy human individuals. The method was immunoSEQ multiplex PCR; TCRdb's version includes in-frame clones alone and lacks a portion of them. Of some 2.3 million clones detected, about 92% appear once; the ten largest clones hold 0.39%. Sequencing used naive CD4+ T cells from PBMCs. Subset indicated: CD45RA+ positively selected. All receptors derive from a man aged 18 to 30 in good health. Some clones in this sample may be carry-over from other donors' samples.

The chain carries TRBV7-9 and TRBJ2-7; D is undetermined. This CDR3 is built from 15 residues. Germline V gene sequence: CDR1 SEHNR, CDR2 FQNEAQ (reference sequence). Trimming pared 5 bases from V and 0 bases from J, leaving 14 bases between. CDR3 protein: CASSPNPVSSYEQYF. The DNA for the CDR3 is TGTGCCAGCAGCCCGAACCCCGTAAGCTCCTACGAGCAGTACTTC.

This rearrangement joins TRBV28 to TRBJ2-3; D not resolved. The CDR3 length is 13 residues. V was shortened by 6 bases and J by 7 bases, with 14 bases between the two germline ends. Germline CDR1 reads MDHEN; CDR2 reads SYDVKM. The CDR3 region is CASRQQQVYTQYF. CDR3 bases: TGTGCCAGCAGACAACAGCAAGTGTATACGCAGTATTTT.

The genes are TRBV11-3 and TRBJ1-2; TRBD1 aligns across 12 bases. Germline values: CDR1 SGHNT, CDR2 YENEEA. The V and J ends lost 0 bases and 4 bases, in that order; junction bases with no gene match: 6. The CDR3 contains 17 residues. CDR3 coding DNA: TGTGCCAGCAGCTTAGATCACGGGACAGGGGGCGTCTATGGCTACACCTTC. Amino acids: CASSLDHGTGGVYGYTF.

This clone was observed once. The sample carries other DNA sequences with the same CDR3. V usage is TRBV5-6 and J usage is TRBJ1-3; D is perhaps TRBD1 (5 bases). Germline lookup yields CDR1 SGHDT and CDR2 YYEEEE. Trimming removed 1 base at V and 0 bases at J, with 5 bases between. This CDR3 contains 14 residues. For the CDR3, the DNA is TGTGCCAGCAGCTTGAGGGGCTCTGGAAACACCATATATTTT. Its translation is CASSLRGSGNTIYF.

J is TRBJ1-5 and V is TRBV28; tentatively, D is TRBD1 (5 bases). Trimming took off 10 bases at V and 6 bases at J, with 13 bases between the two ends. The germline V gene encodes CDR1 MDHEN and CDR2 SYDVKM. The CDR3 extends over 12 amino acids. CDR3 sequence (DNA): TGTGCCACAAACGGGGGGTTTCAGCCCCAGCATTTT. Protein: CATNGGFQPQHF.

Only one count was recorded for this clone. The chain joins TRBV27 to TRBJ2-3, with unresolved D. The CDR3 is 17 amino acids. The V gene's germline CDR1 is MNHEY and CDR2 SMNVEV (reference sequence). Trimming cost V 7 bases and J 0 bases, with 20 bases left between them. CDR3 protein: CASTKGDSLGSTDTQYF. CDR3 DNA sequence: TGTGCCAGCACCAAAGGCGACTCCCTGGGGAGCACAGATACGCAGTATTTT.

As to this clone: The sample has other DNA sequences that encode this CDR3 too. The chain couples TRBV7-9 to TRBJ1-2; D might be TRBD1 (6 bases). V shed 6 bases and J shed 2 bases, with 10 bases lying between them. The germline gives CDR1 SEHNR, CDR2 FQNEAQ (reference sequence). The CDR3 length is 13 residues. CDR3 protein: CASREDRNYGYTF. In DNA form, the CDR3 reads TGTGCCAGCAGGGAAGACAGGAACTATGGCTACACCTTC.

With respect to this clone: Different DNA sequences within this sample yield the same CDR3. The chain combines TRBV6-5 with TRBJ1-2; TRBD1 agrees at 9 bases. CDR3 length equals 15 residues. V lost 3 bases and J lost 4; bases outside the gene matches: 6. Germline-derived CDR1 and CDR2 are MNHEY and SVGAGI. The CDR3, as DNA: TGTGCCAGCAGTTATTCCGGGACAGGGAGCTATGGCTACACCTTC. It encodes CASSYSGTGSYGYTF.

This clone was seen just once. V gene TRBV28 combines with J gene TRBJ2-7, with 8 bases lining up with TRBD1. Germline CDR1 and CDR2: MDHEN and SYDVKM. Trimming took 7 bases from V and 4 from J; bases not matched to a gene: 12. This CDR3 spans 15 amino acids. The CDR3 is CASTMPGQAFYEQYF. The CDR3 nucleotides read TGTGCCAGCACAATGCCGGGACAGGCCTTTTACGAGCAGTACTTC.

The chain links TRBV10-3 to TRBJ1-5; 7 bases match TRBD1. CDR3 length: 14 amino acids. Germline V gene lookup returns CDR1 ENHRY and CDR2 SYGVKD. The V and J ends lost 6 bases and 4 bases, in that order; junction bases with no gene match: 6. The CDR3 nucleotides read TGTGCCATCAGGGGGACAGCTATTAATCAGCCCCAGCATTTT. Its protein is CAIRGTAINQPQHF.

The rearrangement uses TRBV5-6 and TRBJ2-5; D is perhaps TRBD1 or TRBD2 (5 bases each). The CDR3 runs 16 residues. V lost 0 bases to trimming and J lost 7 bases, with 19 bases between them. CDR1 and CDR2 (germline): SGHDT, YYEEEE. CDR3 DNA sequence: TGTGCCAGCAGCTTGGCCGGTGGTTCCGGGACGAGGACCCAGTACTTC. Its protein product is CASSLAGGSGTRTQYF.

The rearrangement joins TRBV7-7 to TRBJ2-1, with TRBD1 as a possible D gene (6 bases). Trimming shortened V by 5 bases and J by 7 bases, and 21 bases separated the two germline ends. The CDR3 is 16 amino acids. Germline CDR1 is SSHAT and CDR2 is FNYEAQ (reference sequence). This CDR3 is CASSTRQARDGNEQFF. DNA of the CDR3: TGTGCCAGCAGCACCCGACAGGCAAGGGATGGGAATGAGCAGTTCTTC. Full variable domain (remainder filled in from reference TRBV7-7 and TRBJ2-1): GAGVSQSPRYKVTKRGQDVTLRCDPISSHATLYWYQQALGQGPEFLTYFNYEAQPDKSGLPSDRFSAERPEGSISTLTIQRTEQRDSAMYRCASSTRQARDGNEQFFGPGTRLTVL.

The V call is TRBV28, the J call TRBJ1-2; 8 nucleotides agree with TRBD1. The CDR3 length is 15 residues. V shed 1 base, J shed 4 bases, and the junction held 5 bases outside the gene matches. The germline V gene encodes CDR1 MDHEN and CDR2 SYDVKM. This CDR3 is CASSLFGQGGYGYTF. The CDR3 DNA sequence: TGTGCCAGCAGTTTATTTGGACAGGGTGGCTATGGCTACACCTTC.

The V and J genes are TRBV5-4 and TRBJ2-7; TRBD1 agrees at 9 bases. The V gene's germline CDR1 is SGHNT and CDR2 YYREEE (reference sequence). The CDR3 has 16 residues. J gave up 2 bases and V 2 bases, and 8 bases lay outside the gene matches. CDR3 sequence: CASSLGGGQGAYEQYF. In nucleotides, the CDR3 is TGTGCCAGCAGCTTAGGGGGGGGACAGGGTGCCTACGAGCAGTACTTC.

Written as DNA, the CDR3 is TGTGCCAGCAGCTTAGTTAGCGGGATAGACACTGAAGCTTTCTTT. Protein: CASSLVSGIDTEAFF. The gene calls are TRBV7-2 and TRBJ1-1; no reliable D call. The CDR3 is made up of 15 amino acids. V was pared by 1 base and J by 3 bases, with 12 bases between. Germline-derived CDR1 and CDR2 are SGHTA and FQGNSA.

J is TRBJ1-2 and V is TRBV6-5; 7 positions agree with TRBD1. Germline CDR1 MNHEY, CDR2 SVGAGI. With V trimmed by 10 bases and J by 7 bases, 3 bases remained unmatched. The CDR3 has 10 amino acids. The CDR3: CATRGAGYTF. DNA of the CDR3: TGTGCCACCAGGGGGGCTGGCTACACCTTC.

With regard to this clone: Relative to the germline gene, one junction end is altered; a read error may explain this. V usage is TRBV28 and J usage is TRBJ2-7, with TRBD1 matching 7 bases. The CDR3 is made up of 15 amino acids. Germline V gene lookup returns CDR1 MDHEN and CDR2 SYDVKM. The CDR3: CASSDGTVGSHEQYF. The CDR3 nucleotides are TGTGCCAGCAGTGACGGGACAGTAGGCTCCCACGAGCAGTACTTC.

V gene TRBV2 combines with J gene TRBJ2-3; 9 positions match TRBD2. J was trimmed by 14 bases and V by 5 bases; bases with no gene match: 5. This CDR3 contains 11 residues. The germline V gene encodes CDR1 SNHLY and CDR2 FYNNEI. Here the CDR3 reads CASSRREGRYF. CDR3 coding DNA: TGTGCCAGCAGTCGGCGGGAGGGCCGGTATTTT. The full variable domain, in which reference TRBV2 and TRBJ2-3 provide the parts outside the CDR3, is EPEVTQTPSHQVTQMGQEVILRCVPISNHLYFYWYRQILGQKVEFLVSFYNNEISEKSEIFDDQFSVERPDGSNFTLKIRSTKLEDSAMYFCASSRREGRYFGPGTRLTVL.

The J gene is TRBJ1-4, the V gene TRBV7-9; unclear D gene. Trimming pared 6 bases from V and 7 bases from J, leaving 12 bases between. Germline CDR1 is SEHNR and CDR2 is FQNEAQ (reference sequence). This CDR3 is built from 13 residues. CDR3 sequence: CASRGVLSEKLFF. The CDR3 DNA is TGTGCCAGCAGAGGTGTCCTAAGTGAAAAACTGTTTTTT.

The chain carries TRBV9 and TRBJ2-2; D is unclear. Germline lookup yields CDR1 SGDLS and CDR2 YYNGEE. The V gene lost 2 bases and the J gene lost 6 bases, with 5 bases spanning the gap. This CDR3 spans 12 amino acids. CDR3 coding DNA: TGTGCCAGCAGCGTCTTCCCCGGGGAGCTGTTTTTT. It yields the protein CASSVFPGELFF.